This T cell receptor beta chain originates from a study of monozygotic twins with inflammatory bowel disease. General observations from the study: Relative to healthy twins, IBD patients had fewer clonotypes in common with others, a gap that was especially apparent with disease activity. Nothing supported a single strong signal or clonotype that was associated with IBD.

To note about this clonotype: Its antigen is as yet unknown.

Per the germline V gene, CDR1 is SQVTM and CDR2 is ANQGSEA. The CDR3 length is 15 residues. One entry per CDR3 protein, without DNA, is what TCRdb gives after re-calling the 5' RACE reads. The repertoire table contains 210,000 or so distinct CDR3 sequences. Sequencing was performed on blood. The V gene is TRBV29-1, the J gene TRBJ2-3; TCRdb returns TRBD1, unconfirmable since there is no DNA. The TCR originated in a human donor with ulcerative colitis or Crohn's disease, or a healthy co-twin of an affected twin (not recorded which). The CDR3 loop reads CRVEASGARTDTQYF.